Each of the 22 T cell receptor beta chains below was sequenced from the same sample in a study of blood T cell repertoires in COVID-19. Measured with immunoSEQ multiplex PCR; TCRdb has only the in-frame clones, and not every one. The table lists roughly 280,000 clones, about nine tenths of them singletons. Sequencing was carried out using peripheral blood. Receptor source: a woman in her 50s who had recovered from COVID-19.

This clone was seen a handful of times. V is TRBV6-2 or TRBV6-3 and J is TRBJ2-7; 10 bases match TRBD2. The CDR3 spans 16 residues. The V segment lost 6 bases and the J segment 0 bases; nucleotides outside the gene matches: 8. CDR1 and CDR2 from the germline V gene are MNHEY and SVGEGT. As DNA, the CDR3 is TGTGCCAGCAGCCAGCGGACTAGCGGCCTCTCCTACGAGCAGTACTTC. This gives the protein CASSQRTSGLSYEQYF.

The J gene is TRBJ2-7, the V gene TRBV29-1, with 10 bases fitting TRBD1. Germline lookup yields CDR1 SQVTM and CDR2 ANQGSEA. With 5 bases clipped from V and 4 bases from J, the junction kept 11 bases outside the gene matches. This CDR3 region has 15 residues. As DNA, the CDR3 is TGCAGCGTTTTAAACCGGGACAGGGGTAGGTACGAGCAGTACTTC. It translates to CSVLNRDRGRYEQYF.

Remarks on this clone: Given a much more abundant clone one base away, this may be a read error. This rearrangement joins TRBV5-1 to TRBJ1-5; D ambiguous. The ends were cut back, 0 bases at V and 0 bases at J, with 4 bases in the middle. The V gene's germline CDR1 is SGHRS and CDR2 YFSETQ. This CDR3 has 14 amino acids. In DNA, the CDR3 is TGCGCCAGCAGCTTGGACATTAGCAATCAGCCCCAGCATTTT. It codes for CASSLDISNQPQHF.

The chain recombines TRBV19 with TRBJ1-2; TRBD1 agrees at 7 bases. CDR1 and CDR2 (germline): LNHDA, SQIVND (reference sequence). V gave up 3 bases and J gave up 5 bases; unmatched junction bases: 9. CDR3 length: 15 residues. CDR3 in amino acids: CASSMRALTGYGYTF. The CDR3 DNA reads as TGTGCCAGTAGTATGAGGGCCCTGACAGGGTATGGCTACACCTTC.

The DNA for the CDR3 is TGTGCCAGCAGCTTGGGGCTAGCGGGGACTACAGATACGCAGTATTTT. Protein sequence: CASSLGLAGTTDTQYF. The chain has TRBV3-1 (or the pseudogene TRBV3-2) and TRBJ2-3, with 9 nucleotides matching TRBD2. V was pared by 5 bases and J by 3 bases, with 9 bases of the junction left unmatched. CDR3 length: 16 residues. Germline loops: CDR1 LGHDT, CDR2 YNNKEL (reference sequence).

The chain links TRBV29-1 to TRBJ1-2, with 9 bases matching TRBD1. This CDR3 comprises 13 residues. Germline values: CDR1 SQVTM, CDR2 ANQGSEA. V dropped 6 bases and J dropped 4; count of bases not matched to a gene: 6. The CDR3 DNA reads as TGCAGCGTCCACACAGGGGGCTTCTATGGCTACACCTTC. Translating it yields CSVHTGGFYGYTF.

The chain's CDR3 is CASTYQGQGAYEQYF. CDR3 nucleotide sequence: TGTGCCAGCACCTACCAAGGACAGGGGGCCTACGAGCAGTACTTC. The J gene is TRBJ2-7, the V gene TRBV7-2, with 10 bases aligning to TRBD1. Germline CDR1 SGHTA, CDR2 FQGNSA. V lost 7 bases to trimming and J lost 2 bases; unmatched junction nucleotides: 8. The CDR3 runs 15 residues. Supplemented by reference TRBV7-2 and TRBJ2-7, the full variable domain reads GAGVSQSPSNKVTEKGKDVELRCDPISGHTALYWYRQSLGQGLEFLIYFQGNSAPDKSGLPSDRFSAERTGGSVSTLTIQRTQQEDSAVYLCASTYQGQGAYEQYFGPGTRLTVT.

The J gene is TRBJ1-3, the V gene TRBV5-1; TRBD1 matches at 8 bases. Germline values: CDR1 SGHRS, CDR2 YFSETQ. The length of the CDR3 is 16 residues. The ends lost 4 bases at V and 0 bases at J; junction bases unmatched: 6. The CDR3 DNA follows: TGCGCCAGCAGCACTGGACAGGGCGGCTCTGGAAACACCATATATTTT. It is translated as CASSTGQGGSGNTIYF.

This CDR3 reads CASTTGRETQYF. DNA for the CDR3: TGTGCCAGCACGACAGGGCGGGAGACCCAGTACTTC. This chain joins TRBV19 and TRBJ2-5; 7 bases are shared with TRBD1. The CDR3 is made up of 12 amino acids. Germline assignment: CDR1 LNHDA and CDR2 SQIVND (reference sequence). V shed 9 bases, J shed 5 bases, and the junction held 6 bases outside the gene matches.

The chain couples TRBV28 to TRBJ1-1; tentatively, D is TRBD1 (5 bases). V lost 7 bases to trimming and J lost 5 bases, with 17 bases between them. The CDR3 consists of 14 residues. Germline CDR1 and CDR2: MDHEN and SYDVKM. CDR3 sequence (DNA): TGTGCCAGCACCCTAGGAGGGTACAGGACTGAAGCTTTCTTT. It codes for CASTLGGYRTEAFF. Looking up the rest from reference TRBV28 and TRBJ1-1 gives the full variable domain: DVKVTQSSRYLVKRTGEKVFLECVQDMDHENMFWYRQDPGLGLRLIYFSYDVKMKEKGDIPEGYSVSREKKERFSLILESASTNQTSMYLCASTLGGYRTEAFFGQGTRLTVV.

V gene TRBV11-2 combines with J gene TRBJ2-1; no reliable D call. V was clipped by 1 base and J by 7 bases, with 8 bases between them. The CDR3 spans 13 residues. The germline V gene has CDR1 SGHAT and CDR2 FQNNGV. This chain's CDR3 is CASSLAPDNEQFF. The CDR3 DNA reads TGTGCCAGCAGCTTAGCCCCAGATAATGAGCAGTTCTTC.

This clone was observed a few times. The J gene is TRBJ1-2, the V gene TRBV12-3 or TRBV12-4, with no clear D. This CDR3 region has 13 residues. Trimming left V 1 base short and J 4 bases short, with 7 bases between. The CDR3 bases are TGTGCCAGCAGTTTAGAACAGATCTATGGCTACACCTTC. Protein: CASSLEQIYGYTF.

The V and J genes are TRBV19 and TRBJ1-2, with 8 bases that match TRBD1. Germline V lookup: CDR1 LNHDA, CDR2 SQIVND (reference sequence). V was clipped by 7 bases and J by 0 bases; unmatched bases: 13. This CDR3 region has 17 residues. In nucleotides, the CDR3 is TGTGCCAGTACCACGGGGACAGGTCGCCGAGCTAACTATGGCTACACCTTC. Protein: CASTTGTGRRANYGYTF.

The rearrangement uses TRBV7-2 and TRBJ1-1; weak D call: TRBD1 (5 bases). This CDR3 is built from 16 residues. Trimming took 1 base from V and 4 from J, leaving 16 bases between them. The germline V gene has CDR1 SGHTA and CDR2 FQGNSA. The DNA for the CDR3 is TGTGCCAGCAGCTTAGGGTCCGGGGGGTGGGGCACTGAAGCTTTCTTT. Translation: CASSLGSGGWGTEAFF. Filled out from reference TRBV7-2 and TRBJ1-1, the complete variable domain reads GAGVSQSPSNKVTEKGKDVELRCDPISGHTALYWYRQSLGQGLEFLIYFQGNSAPDKSGLPSDRFSAERTGGSVSTLTIQRTQQEDSAVYLCASSLGSGGWGTEAFFGQGTRLTVV.

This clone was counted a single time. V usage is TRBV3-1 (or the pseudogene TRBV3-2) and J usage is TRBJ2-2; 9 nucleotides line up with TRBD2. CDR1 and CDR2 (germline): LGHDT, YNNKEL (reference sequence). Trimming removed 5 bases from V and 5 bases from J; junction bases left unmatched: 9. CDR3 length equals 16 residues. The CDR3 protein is CASSLIAGERTGELFF. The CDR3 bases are TGTGCCAGCAGCTTGATAGCGGGAGAGAGGACCGGGGAGCTGTTTTTT.

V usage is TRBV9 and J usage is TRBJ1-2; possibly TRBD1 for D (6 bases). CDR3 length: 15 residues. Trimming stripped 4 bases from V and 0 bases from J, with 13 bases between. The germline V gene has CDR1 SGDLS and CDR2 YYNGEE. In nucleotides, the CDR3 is TGTGCCAGCAGCCGGGACACGTTAGCTAACTATGGCTACACCTTC. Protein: CASSRDTLANYGYTF.

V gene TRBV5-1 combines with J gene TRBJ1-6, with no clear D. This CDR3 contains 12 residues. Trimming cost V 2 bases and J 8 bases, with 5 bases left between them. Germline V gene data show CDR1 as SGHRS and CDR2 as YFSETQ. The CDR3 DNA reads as TGCGCCAGCAGCTTCGGAGATTCACCCCTCCACTTT. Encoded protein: CASSFGDSPLHF.

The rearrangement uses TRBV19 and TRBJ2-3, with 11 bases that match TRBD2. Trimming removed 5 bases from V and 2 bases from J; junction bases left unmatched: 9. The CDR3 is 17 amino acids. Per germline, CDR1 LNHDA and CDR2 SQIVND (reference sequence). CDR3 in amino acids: CASSGSTSGIATDTQYF. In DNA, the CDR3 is TGTGCCAGTAGTGGGTCGACTAGCGGGATTGCCACAGATACGCAGTATTTT.

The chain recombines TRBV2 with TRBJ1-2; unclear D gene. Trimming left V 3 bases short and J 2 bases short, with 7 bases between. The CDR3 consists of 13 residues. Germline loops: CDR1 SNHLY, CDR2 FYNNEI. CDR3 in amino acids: CASSDSLNYGYTF. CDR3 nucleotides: TGTGCCAGCAGTGACAGTCTCAACTATGGCTACACCTTC.

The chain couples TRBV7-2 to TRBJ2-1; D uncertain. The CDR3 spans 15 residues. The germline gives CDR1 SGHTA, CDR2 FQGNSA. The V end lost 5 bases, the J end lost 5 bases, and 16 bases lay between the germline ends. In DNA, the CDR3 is TGTGCCAGCAGCCTACGACTCGCCGTCAACAATGAGCAGTTCTTC. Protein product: CASSLRLAVNNEQFF.

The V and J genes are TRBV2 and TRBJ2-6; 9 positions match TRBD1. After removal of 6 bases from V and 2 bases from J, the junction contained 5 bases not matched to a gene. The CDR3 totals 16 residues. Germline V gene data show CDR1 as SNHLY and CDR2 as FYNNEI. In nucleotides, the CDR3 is TGTGCCAGCAGCCGGGACAGGGCGGCTGGGGCCAACGTCCTGACTTTC. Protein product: CASSRDRAAGANVLTF.

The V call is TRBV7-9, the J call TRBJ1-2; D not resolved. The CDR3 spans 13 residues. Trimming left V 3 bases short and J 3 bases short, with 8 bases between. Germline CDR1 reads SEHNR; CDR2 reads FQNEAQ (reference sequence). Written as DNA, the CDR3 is TGTGCCAGCAGCTTGCAGAGCGACTATGGCTACACCTTC. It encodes CASSLQSDYGYTF.